These 20 T cell receptor beta chains were all obtained from the same sample, sequenced in a study of Ad26.COV2.S vaccination and SARS-CoV-2 variants (dated by TCRdb to the early 2020s). What this sample's treatment or condition label stands for: around 19 received Ad26.COV2.S at low or high dose, single or two shots; five or six received placebo; per-sample allocation not given. Repertoires of vaccine and placebo recipients were sequenced from samples taken on day 63 after the first injection. The library was obtained by the immunoSEQ multiplex PCR assay. The clones in this table, taken by TCRdb from immuneACCESS, are in-frame only. Not every clone is retained; where verified, under half of the shortfall comes from an unresolved V gene, and the cause of the rest is unknown. Across this sample there are 300,000 to 350,000 clones, with 88% seen only once. 6.4% of the sample belongs to the ten largest clones.

This material consisted of peripheral blood, taken in a trial of Ad26.COV2.S vaccine versus placebo. The receptors stem from a person between 18 and 65 years old who received the Ad26.COV2.S COVID-19 vaccine or a placebo.

The chain carries TRBV27 and TRBJ1-1, with 9 bases lining up with TRBD1. This CDR3 is 12 amino acids long. V dropped 5 bases and J dropped 11; count of bases not matched to a gene: 6. Germline CDR1 MNHEY, CDR2 SMNVEV (reference sequence). The CDR3, as DNA: TGTGCCAGCAGTAGACGGACAGGGGCTGCTTTCTTT. Protein product: CASSRRTGAAFF.

V is TRBV4-1 and J is TRBJ1-4, with 9 bases identical to TRBD1. Germline V lookup: CDR1 MGHRA, CDR2 YSYEKL. With V trimmed by 4 bases and J by 7 bases, 10 bases remained unmatched. This CDR3 region has 16 residues. Here the CDR3 reads CASSPGWGTGSEKLFF. CDR3 DNA: TGCGCCAGCAGCCCCGGGTGGGGGACAGGGAGTGAAAAACTGTTTTTT.

The rearrangement joins TRBV3-1 (or the pseudogene TRBV3-2) to TRBJ2-7, with a tentative D call TRBD1 (7 bases). The germline V gene encodes CDR1 LGHDT and CDR2 YNNKEL (reference sequence). This CDR3 contains 17 residues. The V end lost 1 base, the J end lost 4 bases, and 20 bases lay between the germline ends. DNA of the CDR3: TGTGCCAGCAGCCAAGGCGCGCGAGGGGGGACAGCTTACGAGCAGTACTTC. Protein product: CASSQGARGGTAYEQYF.

This clone has just a few counts. The V and J genes are TRBV6-5 and TRBJ1-1; D is uncertain. The V end was cut by 3 bases, the J end by 2 bases, with 10 bases between. This CDR3 spans 14 amino acids. CDR1 and CDR2 from the germline V gene are MNHEY and SVGAGI. The CDR3 loop reads CASSYVGYNTEAFF. For the CDR3, the DNA is TGTGCCAGCAGTTATGTGGGGTATAACACTGAAGCTTTCTTT.

V is TRBV5-8 and J is TRBJ2-1; 8 bases agree with TRBD2. The trim removed 2 bases at V and 7 bases at J, leaving 5 bases unmatched. Germline CDR1 SGHTS, CDR2 YDEGEE. This CDR3 region has 14 residues. The DNA for the CDR3 is TGTGCCAGCAGCTTCGGGAGGGATAGAAATGAGCAGTTCTTC. This translates into CASSFGRDRNEQFF.

The V call is TRBV28, the J call TRBJ2-2; D gene unclear. CDR3 length: 15 residues. V was pared by 10 bases and J by 6 bases, with 21 bases between. Per the germline V gene, CDR1 is MDHEN and CDR2 is SYDVKM. CDR3 nucleotide sequence: TGTGCCACCTTCGTTTCTAGGGCCACCCCCGGGGAGCTGTTTTTT. This translates into CATFVSRATPGELFF.

The chain recombines TRBV2 with TRBJ2-2; D remains unclear. The CDR3 has 14 amino acids. The germline gives CDR1 SNHLY, CDR2 FYNNEI. Trimming cost V 5 bases and J 6 bases, with 13 bases left between them. The CDR3 DNA sequence: TGTGCCAGCAGTTGGACCGCTGGGGCCGGGGAGCTGTTTTTT. Its translation is CASSWTAGAGELFF.

The chain combines TRBV5-5 with TRBJ2-4; 7 bases align to TRBD2. This CDR3 has 16 amino acids. Germline lookup yields CDR1 SGHKS and CDR2 YYEKEE (reference sequence). The trim removed 3 bases at V and 3 bases at J, leaving 9 bases unmatched. The CDR3 DNA reads as TGTGCCAGCAGCTCCCTCGGCGGGAGTGGCAAAAACATTCAGTACTTC. Translating gives CASSSLGGSGKNIQYF.

The chain has TRBV28 and TRBJ1-2; possibly TRBD1 for D (5 bases). The CDR3 covers 12 residues. Germline V gene sequence: CDR1 MDHEN, CDR2 SYDVKM. V lost 0 bases to trimming and J lost 8 bases, with 7 bases between them. CDR3 nucleotides: TGTGCCAGCAGTTTATGGGGGCGGGGCTACACCTTC. Translation: CASSLWGRGYTF.

The V and J genes are TRBV19 and TRBJ1-2; possibly TRBD1 for D (6 bases). Trimming stripped 2 bases from V and 4 bases from J, with 14 bases between. The CDR3 has 15 amino acids. Per the germline V gene, CDR1 is LNHDA and CDR2 is SQIVND (reference sequence). DNA for the CDR3: TGTGCCAGTAGTATATCTAGGGGGGCCGGCTATGGCTACACCTTC. It is translated as CASSISRGAGYGYTF.

The chain is built from TRBV2 and TRBJ2-4; D is ambiguous. Trimming removed 7 bases from V and 0 bases from J, with 13 bases in between. Germline V CDR1 and CDR2: SNHLY, FYNNEI. The CDR3 has 15 residues. The CDR3, as DNA: TGTGCCAGCACCGTCGCACCTCTAGCCAAAAACATTCAGTACTTC. Translated, it gives CASTVAPLAKNIQYF.

V gene TRBV7-3 combines with J gene TRBJ1-2; D not resolved. V was shortened by 4 bases and J by 8 bases, with 17 bases between the two germline ends. This CDR3 spans 14 amino acids. Germline CDR1 and CDR2: SGHTA and FQGTGA. The CDR3 nucleotides read TGTGCCAGCAGCTCCTCCTCCACCAGTTTGGGCTACACCTTC. Protein: CASSSSSTSLGYTF.

V gene TRBV5-4 combines with J gene TRBJ2-7, with TRBD2 identical over 10 bases. Germline V gives CDR1 SGHNT, CDR2 YYREEE (reference sequence). The CDR3 is 14 residues long. The V gene end was trimmed by 0 bases and the J gene end by 3 bases; junction bases not matched to a gene: 0. CDR3 DNA sequence: TGTGCCAGCAGCTTGGTAGCGGGAGGCTACGAGCAGTACTTC. This gives the protein CASSLVAGGYEQYF.

Here the CDR3 DNA reads TGTGCCAGCAGTCCAACGGGACGTCGAGATGAGCAGTTCTTC. It yields the protein CASSPTGRRDEQFF. This chain uses TRBV28 with TRBJ2-1, with D perhaps being TRBD1 or TRBD2 (5 bases each). CDR1 is MDHEN and CDR2 is SYDVKM in the germline V gene. This CDR3 region has 14 residues. Trimming pared 5 bases from V and 8 bases from J, leaving 16 bases between.

The chain couples TRBV12-5 to TRBJ1-1; D is ambiguous. The CDR3 runs to 14 residues. Germline values: CDR1 LGHNT, CDR2 FRNRAP. Trimming took off 5 bases at V and 1 base at J, with 11 bases between the two ends. The CDR3 region is CASGPRAGNTEAFF. The CDR3, as DNA: TGTGCTAGTGGTCCCCGGGCAGGGAACACTGAAGCTTTCTTT.

This rearrangement joins TRBV4-3 to TRBJ2-1; TRBD1 matches at 7 bases. With 0 bases clipped from V and 9 bases from J, the junction kept 5 bases outside the gene matches. The length of the CDR3 is 14 residues. In germline, CDR1 is LGHNA, CDR2 YSLEER. The DNA for the CDR3 is TGCGCCAGCAGCCAAGATAAAGGGGGCGGTGAGCAGTTCTTC. Residues: CASSQDKGGGEQFF.

The CDR3 bases are TGTGCCACCAGCATCCGGGGGCGCGGCTATGGCTACACCTTC. Protein product: CATSIRGRGYGYTF. The chain joins TRBV15 to TRBJ1-2; a weak D match, TRBD1 (6 bases). V lost 4 bases and J lost 4, with 13 bases in between. Germline CDR1 reads LNHNV; CDR2 reads YYDKDF (reference sequence). The CDR3 is 14 amino acids.

There are a few counts of this clone. The V and J genes are TRBV5-5 and TRBJ1-2; 10 nucleotides line up with TRBD1. With 4 bases clipped from V and 5 bases from J, the junction kept 8 bases outside the gene matches. The germline V gene encodes CDR1 SGHKS and CDR2 YYEKEE (reference sequence). CDR3 length equals 15 residues. The DNA of the CDR3 is TGTGCCAGCAGCGAACCGGGACAGGGGAGATATGGCTACACCTTC. Translated: CASSEPGQGRYGYTF.

This sequence joins TRBV9 and TRBJ2-2, with 9 bases identical to TRBD1. CDR3 length equals 16 residues. Trimming at V came to 4 bases and at J to 0 bases, leaving 4 bases not matched to a gene. CDR1 is SGDLS, CDR2 YYNGEE, per germline. CDR3 sequence reads: CASSIQGAANTGELFF. The CDR3 coding sequence is TGTGCCAGCAGCATACAGGGGGCTGCGAACACCGGGGAGCTGTTTTTT. Supplemented by reference TRBV9 and TRBJ2-2, the full variable domain reads DSGVTQTPKHLITATGQRVTLRCSPRSGDLSVYWYQQSLDQGLQFLIQYYNGEERAKGNILERFSAQQFPDLHSELNLSSLELGDSALYFCASSIQGAANTGELFFGEGSRLTVL.

The chain uses TRBV5-4 and TRBJ1-1, with D perhaps matching TRBD1 (5 bases). The CDR3 is 16 amino acids. The germline CDR1 and CDR2 sequences are SGHNT and YYREEE (reference sequence). V was pared by 6 bases and J by 3 bases, with 21 bases between. Here the CDR3 DNA reads TGTGCCAGCAACCTTCCATCCGCGGCGGGGGACACTGAAGCTTTCTTT. Its translation: CASNLPSAAGDTEAFF.